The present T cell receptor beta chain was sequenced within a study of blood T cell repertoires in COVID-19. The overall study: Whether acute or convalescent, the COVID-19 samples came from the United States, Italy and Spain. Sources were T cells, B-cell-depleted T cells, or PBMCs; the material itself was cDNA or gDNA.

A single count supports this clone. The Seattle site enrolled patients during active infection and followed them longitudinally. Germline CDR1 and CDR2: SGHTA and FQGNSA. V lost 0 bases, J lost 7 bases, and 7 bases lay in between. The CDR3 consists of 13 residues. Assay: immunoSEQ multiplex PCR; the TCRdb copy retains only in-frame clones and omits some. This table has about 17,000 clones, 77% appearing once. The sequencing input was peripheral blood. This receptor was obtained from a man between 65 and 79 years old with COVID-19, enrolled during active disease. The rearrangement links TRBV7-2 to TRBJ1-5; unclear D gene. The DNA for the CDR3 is TGTGCCAGCAGCTTAGCGGAGGGCCAGCCCCAGCATTTT. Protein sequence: CASSLAEGQPQHF. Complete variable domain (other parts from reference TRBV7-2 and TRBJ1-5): GAGVSQSPSNKVTEKGKDVELRCDPISGHTALYWYRQSLGQGLEFLIYFQGNSAPDKSGLPSDRFSAERTGGSVSTLTIQRTQQEDSAVYLCASSLAEGQPQHFGDGTRLSIL.